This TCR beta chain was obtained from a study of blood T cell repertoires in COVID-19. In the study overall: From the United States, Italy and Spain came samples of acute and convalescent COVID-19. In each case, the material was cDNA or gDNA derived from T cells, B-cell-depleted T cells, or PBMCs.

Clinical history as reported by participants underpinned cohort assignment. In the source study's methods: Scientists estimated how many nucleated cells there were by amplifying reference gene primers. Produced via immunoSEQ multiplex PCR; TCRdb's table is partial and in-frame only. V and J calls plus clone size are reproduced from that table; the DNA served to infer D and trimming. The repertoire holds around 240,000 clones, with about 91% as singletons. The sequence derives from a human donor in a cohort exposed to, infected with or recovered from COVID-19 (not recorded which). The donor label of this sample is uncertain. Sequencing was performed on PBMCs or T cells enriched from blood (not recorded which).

This CDR3 reads CASSQGRYTEAFF. The CDR3 nucleotides are TGTGCCAGCAGCCAAGGGCGGTACACTGAAGCTTTCTTT. The chain is built from TRBV14 and TRBJ1-1; D call uncertain. The CDR3 runs to 13 residues. Trimming removed 1 base at V and 3 bases at J, with 6 bases between. The germline gives CDR1 SGHDN, CDR2 FVKESK.